These 7 T cell receptor beta chains share one sample of origin, sequenced in a study of blood T cell repertoires in COVID-19. Repertoires were generated with immunoSEQ multiplex PCR, while TCRdb's copy carries only in-frame clones and drops some. This table has fewer than 200,000 clones, approximately 86% appearing once. The sample comprised PBMCs or T cells enriched from blood (not recorded which). These TCRs come from a woman aged 55-70 years with acute COVID-19.

There are a few counts of this clone. The chain joins TRBV30 to TRBJ2-1; TRBD2 might be the D (5 bases). The V and J ends lost 3 bases and 8 bases respectively, with 20 bases between them. This CDR3 is 15 amino acids long. CDR1 is GTSNPN, CDR2 SVGIG, per germline (reference sequence). CDR3 DNA: TGTGCCTGGAGCCCCCTCGCGAGGGAAGTTGATGAGCAGTTCTTC. Translated: CAWSPLAREVDEQFF.

The rearrangement links TRBV6-6 to TRBJ1-2; D gene uncertain. The CDR3 runs to 13 residues. V lost 0 bases, J lost 4 bases, and 6 bases lay in between. Per the germline V gene, CDR1 is MNHNY and CDR2 is SVGAGI (reference sequence). In DNA form, the CDR3 reads TGTGCCAGCAGTTACTCCGTCCGCTATGGCTACACCTTC. This encodes CASSYSVRYGYTF.

V is TRBV9 and J is TRBJ1-2, with D maybe TRBD1 (5 bases). This CDR3 region has 14 residues. V shed 3 bases and J shed 6 bases, with 15 bases lying between them. CDR1 SGDLS and CDR2 YYNGEE come from the germline V gene. The CDR3 reads CASSGGRLSDGYTF. The CDR3, as DNA: TGTGCCAGCAGCGGGGGGAGGCTCTCTGATGGCTACACCTTC.

The chain recombines TRBV4-3 with TRBJ2-1, with D maybe TRBD2 (5 bases). This CDR3 comprises 14 residues. Germline V gives CDR1 LGHNA, CDR2 YSLEER. Trimming took off 0 bases at V and 7 bases at J, with 10 bases between the two ends. CDR3 DNA sequence: TGCGCCAGCAGCCAAGATAGAGGCGGGAATGAGCAGTTCTTC. Amino acid sequence: CASSQDRGGNEQFF.

V and J are TRBV5-6 and TRBJ1-5; 7 bases line up with TRBD1. The CDR3 covers 15 residues. Germline V gene sequence: CDR1 SGHDT, CDR2 YYEEEE. After removal of 2 bases from V and 6 bases from J, the junction contained 8 bases not matched to a gene. CDR3 in DNA: TGTGCCAGCAGCTTAGGGCAGGGGGTCGGTCAGCCCCAGCATTTT. This gives the protein CASSLGQGVGQPQHF.

About this clone itself: This sample also contains other DNA sequences that code for the same CDR3. As DNA, the CDR3 is TGTGCCAGCAGCCTTCAGGGCTATGGCTACACCTTC. Protein sequence: CASSLQGYGYTF. This rearrangement joins TRBV7-8 to TRBJ1-2, with TRBD1 as a possible D gene (5 bases). Trimming removed 5 bases at V and 4 bases at J, with 8 bases between. This CDR3 spans 12 amino acids. Per the germline V gene, CDR1 is SGHVS and CDR2 is FQNEAQ.

CDR3 sequence (DNA): TGCGCCAGCCGGACGTTCACGGGAGGGGGGCAGCAGTTCTTC. This codes for CASRTFTGGGQQFF. The chain joins TRBV5-1 to TRBJ2-1; 8 bases agree with TRBD2. CDR3 length equals 14 residues. V lost 7 bases and J lost 11; bases outside the gene matches: 14. Germline V gene sequence: CDR1 SGHRS, CDR2 YFSETQ.